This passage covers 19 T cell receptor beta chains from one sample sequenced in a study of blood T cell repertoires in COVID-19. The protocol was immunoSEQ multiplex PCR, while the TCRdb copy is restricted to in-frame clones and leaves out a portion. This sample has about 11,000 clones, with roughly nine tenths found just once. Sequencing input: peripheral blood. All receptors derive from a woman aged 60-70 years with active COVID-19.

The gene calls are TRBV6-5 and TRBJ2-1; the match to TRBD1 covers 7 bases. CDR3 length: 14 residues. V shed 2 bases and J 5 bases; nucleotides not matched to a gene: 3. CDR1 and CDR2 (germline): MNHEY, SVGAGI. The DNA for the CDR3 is TGTGCCAGCAGTTACAGGGGGCGCGACAATGAGCAGTTCTTC. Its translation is CASSYRGRDNEQFF.

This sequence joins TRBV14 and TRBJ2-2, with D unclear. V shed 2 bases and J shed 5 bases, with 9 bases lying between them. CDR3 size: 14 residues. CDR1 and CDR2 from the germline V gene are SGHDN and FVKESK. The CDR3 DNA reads TGTGCCAGCAGCCAATTCAGTTTAACCGGGGAGCTGTTTTTT. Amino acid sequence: CASSQFSLTGELFF.

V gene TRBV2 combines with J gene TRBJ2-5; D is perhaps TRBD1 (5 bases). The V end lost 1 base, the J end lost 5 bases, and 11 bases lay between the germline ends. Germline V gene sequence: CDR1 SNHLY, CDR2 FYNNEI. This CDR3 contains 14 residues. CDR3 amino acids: CASSEGRVGETQYF. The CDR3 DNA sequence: TGTGCCAGCAGTGAAGGCAGGGTCGGGGAGACCCAGTACTTC.

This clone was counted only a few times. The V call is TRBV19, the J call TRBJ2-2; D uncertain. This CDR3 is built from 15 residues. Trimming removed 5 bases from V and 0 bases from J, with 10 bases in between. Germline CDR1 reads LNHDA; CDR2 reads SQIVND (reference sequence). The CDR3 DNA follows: TGTGCCAGTAGTGTAAGTTTAGCGAACACCGGGGAGCTGTTTTTT. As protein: CASSVSLANTGELFF.

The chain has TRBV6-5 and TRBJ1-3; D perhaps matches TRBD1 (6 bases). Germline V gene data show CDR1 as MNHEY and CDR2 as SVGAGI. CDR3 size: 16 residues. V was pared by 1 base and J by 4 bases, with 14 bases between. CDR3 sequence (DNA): TGTGCCAGCAGTTACTTACCCCTTGGGACAGGAAACACCATATATTTT. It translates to CASSYLPLGTGNTIYF.

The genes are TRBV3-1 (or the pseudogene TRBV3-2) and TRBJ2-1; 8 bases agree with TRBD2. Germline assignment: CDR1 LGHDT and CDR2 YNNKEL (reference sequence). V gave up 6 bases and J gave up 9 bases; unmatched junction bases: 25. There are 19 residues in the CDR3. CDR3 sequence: CASRLSGLGLAKVSGEQFF. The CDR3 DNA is TGTGCCAGCAGACTGTCGGGACTAGGGCTCGCCAAAGTGTCGGGTGAGCAGTTCTTC.

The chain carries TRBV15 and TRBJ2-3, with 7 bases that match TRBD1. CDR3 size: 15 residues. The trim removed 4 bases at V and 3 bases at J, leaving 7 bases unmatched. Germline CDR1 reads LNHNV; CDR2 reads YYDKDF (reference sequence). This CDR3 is CATSIHRGRTDTQYF. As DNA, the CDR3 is TGTGCCACCAGCATCCACAGGGGTAGGACAGATACGCAGTATTTT.

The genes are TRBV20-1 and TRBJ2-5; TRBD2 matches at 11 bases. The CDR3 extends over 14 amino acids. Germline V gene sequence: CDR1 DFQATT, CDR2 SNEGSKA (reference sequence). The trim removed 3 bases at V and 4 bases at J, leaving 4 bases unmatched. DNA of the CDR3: TGCAGTGCTAGTTATAGCGGGGGGGCAGAGACCCAGTACTTC. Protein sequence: CSASYSGGAETQYF.

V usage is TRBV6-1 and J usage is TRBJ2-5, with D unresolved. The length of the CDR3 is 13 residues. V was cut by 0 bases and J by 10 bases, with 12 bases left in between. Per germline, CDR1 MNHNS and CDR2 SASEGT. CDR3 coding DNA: TGTGCCAGCAGTGAAGCCCCCGCGAAAGACCAGTACTTC. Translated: CASSEAPAKDQYF.

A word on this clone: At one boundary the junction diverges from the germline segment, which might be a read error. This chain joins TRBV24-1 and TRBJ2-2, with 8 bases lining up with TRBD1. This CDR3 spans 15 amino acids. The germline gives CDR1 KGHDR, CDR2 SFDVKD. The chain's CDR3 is CATREGQVFTGELFF. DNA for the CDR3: TGTGCCACCCGTGAGGGACAGGTATTCACCGGGGAGCTGTTTTTT.

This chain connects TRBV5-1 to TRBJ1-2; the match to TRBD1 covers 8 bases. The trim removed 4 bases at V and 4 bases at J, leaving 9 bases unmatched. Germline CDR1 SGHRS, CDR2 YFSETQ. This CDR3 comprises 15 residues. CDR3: CASSPETGALYGYTF. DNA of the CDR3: TGCGCCAGCAGCCCCGAGACAGGGGCCCTCTATGGCTACACCTTC.

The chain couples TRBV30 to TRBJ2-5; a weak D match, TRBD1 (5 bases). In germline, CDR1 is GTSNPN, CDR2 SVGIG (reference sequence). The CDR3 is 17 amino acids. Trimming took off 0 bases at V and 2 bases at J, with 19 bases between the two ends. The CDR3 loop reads CAWSVPAAGYRQETQYF. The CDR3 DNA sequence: TGTGCCTGGAGTGTACCCGCGGCAGGGTATCGACAAGAGACCCAGTACTTC.

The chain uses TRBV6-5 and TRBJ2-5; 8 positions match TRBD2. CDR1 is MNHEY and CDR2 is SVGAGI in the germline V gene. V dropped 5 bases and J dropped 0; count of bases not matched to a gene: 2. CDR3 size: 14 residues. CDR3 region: CASSPSGYQETQYF. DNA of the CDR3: TGTGCCAGCAGTCCTAGCGGGTACCAAGAGACCCAGTACTTC.

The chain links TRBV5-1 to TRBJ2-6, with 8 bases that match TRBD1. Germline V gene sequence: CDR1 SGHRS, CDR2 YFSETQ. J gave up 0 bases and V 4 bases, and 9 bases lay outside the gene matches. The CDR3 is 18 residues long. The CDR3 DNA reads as TGCGCCAGCAGCCACGGACAGGGTGGGTTCTCTGGGGCCAACGTCCTGACTTTC. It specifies CASSHGQGGFSGANVLTF. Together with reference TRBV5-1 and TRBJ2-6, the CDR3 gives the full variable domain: KAGVTQTPRYLIKTRGQQVTLSCSPISGHRSVSWYQQTPGQGLQFLFEYFSETQRNKGNFPGRFSGRQFSNSRSEMNVSTLELGDSALYLCASSHGQGGFSGANVLTFGAGSRLTVL.

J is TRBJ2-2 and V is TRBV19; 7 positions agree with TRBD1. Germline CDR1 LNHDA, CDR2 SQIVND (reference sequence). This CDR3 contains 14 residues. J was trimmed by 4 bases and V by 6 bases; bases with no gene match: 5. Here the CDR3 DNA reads TGTGCCAGTAGCCAGGACAGGTTCACCGGGGAGCTGTTTTTT. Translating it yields CASSQDRFTGELFF.

The CDR3, as DNA: TGTGCCACCAGCGAAGGGGGACAGGCCTTACAAGCTTTCTTT. It translates to CATSEGGQALQAFF. This chain joins TRBV15 and TRBJ1-1; TRBD1 matches 8 bases. V dropped 5 bases and J dropped 9; count of bases not matched to a gene: 11. The CDR3 consists of 14 residues. The V gene's germline CDR1 is LNHNV and CDR2 YYDKDF (reference sequence).

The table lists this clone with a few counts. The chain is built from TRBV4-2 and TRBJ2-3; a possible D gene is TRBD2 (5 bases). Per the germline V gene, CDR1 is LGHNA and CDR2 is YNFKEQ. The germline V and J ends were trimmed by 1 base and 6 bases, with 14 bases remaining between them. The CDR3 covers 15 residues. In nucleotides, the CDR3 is TGTGCCAGCAGCCAAGTCCTAGCTTTTAAGGATACGCAGTATTTT. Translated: CASSQVLAFKDTQYF.

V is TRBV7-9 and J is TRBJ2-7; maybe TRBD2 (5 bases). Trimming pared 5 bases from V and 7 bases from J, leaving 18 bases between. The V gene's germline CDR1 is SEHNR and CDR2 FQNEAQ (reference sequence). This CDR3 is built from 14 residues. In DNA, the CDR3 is TGTGCCAGCAGCCCCCCGACTACCCCCGGGGAGCAGTACGTC. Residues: CASSPPTTPGEQYV.

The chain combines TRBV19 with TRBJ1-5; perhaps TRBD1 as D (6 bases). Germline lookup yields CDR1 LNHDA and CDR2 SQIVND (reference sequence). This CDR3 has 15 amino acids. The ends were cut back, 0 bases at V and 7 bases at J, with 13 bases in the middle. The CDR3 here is CASSIDLQGSQPQHF. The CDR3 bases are TGTGCCAGTAGTATAGATCTACAGGGCAGCCAGCCCCAGCATTTT.